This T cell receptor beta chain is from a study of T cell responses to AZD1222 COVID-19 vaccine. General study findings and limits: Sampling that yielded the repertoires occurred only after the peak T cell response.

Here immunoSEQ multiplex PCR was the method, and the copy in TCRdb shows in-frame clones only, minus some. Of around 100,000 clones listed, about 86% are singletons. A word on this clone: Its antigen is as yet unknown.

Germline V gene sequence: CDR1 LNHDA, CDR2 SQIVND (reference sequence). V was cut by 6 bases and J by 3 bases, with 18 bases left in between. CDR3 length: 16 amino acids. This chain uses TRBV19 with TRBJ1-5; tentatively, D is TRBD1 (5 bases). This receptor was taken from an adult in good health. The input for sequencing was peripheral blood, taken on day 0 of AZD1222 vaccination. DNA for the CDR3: TGTGCCAGTAGCCCCACCCGGGACGGCAACAATCAGCCCCAGCATTTT. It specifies CASSPTRDGNNQPQHF.